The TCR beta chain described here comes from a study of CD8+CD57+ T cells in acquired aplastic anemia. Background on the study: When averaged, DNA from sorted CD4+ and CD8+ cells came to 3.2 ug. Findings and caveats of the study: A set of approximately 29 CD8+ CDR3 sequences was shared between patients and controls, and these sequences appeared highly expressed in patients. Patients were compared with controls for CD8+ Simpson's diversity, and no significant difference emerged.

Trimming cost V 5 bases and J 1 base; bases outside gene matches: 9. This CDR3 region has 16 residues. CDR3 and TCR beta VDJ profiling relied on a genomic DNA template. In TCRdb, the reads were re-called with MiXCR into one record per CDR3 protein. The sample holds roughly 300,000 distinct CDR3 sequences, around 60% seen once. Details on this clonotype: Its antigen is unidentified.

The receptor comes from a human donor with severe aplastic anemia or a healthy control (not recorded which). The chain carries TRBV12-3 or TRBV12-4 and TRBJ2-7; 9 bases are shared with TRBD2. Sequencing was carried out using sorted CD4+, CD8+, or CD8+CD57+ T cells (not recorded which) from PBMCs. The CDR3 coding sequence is TGTGCCAGCAGTACGCAGGCGGGAGGGGGGTCCTACGAGCAGTACTTC. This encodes CASSTQAGGGSYEQYF.